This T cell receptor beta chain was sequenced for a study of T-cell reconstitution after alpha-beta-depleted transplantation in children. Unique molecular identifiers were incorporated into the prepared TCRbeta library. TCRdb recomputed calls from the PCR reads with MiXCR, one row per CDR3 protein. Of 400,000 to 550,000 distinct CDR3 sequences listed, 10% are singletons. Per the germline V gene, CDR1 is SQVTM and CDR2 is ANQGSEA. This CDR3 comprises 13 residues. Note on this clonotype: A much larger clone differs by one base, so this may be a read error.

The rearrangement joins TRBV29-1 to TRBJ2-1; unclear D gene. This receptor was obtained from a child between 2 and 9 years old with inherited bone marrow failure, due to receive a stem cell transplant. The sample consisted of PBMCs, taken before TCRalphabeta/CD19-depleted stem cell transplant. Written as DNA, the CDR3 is TGCAGCGTGGGCCCCTCGGATGACAATGAGCATTTCTTC. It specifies CSVGPSDDNEHFF.